The 32 T cell receptor beta chains presented below share a single source sample, sequenced in a study of T cells in Graves' hyperthyroidism and ophthalmopathy (dated by TCRdb to between 2018 and 2021). The receptor library was made with multiplex PCR. Sequencing used an Illumina HiSeq 2000. The TCR beta CDR3 regions were amplified from the RNA transcripts. The first round of RT-PCR for the TCR CDR3 was performed with the HTBI primer set and the Qiagen OneStep RT-PCR kit. TCRdb handled the public reads itself, with Q25 trimming in fastp and clone calling in MiXCR, and kept productive beta chains. Identical CDR3 proteins give one entry, which carries the most common genes and DNA. The sample contains about 280,000 distinct CDR3 sequences, approximately 26% of them found a single time. The ten largest clones represent approximately 30% of the sample. Sequencing input: blood. These receptors were obtained from a man aged 35-49 years with Graves' hyperthyroidism that later progressed to Graves' ophthalmopathy.

There are many counts of this clonotype. This rearrangement joins TRBV7-2 to TRBJ2-6; no firm D call. This CDR3 has 14 amino acids. The germline V gene encodes CDR1 SGHTA and CDR2 FQGNSA. V lost 3 bases, J lost 2 bases, and 5 bases lay in between. CDR3 in amino acids: CASSFSAGANVLTF. The CDR3 DNA reads as TGTGCCAGCAGCTTTTCGGCTGGGGCCAACGTCCTGACTTTC. Using reference TRBV7-2 and TRBJ2-6 for the parts outside the CDR3, the full variable domain is GAGVSQSPSNKVTEKGKDVELRCDPISGHTALYWYRQSLGQGLEFLIYFQGNSAPDKSGLPSDRFSAERTGGSVSTLTIQRTQQEDSAVYLCASSFSAGANVLTFGAGSRLTVL.

This clonotype was seen at least ten times. This chain uses TRBV29-1 with TRBJ1-1; 11 bases are shared with TRBD1. Trimming removed 5 bases from V and 5 bases from J; junction bases left unmatched: 4. The V gene's germline CDR1 is SQVTM and CDR2 ANQGSEA. This CDR3 spans 13 amino acids. CDR3 nucleotide sequence: TGCAGCGTTACGGGACAGGGGGAGACTGAAGCTTTCTTT. Protein product: CSVTGQGETEAFF.

This chain uses TRBV28 with TRBJ2-7; D gene unclear. The CDR3 covers 11 residues. The V end lost 10 bases, the J end lost 4 bases, and 11 bases lay between the germline ends. CDR1 is MDHEN, CDR2 SYDVKM, per germline. CDR3 sequence (DNA): TGTGCCACCTCGACGGTATACGAGCAGTACTTC. Its protein product is CATSTVYEQYF.

This clonotype was picked up many times. The DNA of the CDR3 is TGCAGTGCTAGCACAGAACAAGAGACCCAGTACTTC. Translated: CSASTEQETQYF. This chain links TRBV20-1 with TRBJ2-5; no clear D gene. From germline, CDR1 is DFQATT and CDR2 SNEGSKA (reference sequence). This CDR3 has 12 residues. Deletions cut 3 bases from V and 2 bases from J, with 7 bases between.

V and J are TRBV20-1 and TRBJ2-5, with unresolved D. The V and J ends lost 0 bases and 5 bases respectively, with 13 bases between them. The CDR3 consists of 14 residues. CDR1 and CDR2 (germline): DFQATT, SNEGSKA (reference sequence). In nucleotides, the CDR3 is TGCAGTGCTAGAGATTGGCAGTCCAGGGAGACCCAGTACTTC. This translates into CSARDWQSRETQYF.

This chain uses TRBV11-1 with TRBJ2-7, with D possibly TRBD2 on 5 matching bases. The CDR3 sequence is 17 residues long. Germline V gene data show CDR1 as SGHAT and CDR2 as FQDESV (reference sequence). V was shortened by 1 base and J by 0 bases, with 16 bases between the two germline ends. The CDR3: CASSLESVDLFSYEQYF. CDR3 sequence (DNA): TGTGCCAGCAGCTTAGAATCCGTGGACTTGTTCTCCTACGAGCAGTACTTC.

This clonotype appeared many times. The genes are TRBV30 and TRBJ2-7; 7 bases are shared with TRBD2. Unmatched junction bases numbered 3, after V lost 0 bases and J lost 4 bases. This CDR3 comprises 13 residues. Per the germline V gene, CDR1 is GTSNPN and CDR2 is SVGIG (reference sequence). CDR3 nucleotides: TGTGCCTGGAGTGTGATAGCGGGTTACGAGCAGTACTTC. This sequence encodes CAWSVIAGYEQYF.

In its sample, this clonotype was seen many times. The chain is built from TRBV12-3 or TRBV12-4 and TRBJ1-6; TRBD1 matches 8 bases. V shed 2 bases and J 9 bases; nucleotides not matched to a gene: 3. This CDR3 comprises 14 residues. CDR3: CASSLRTGGSPLHF. DNA for the CDR3: TGTGCCAGCAGTTTACGCACAGGGGGTTCACCCCTCCACTTT.

This clonotype appeared many times. This chain connects TRBV12-3 or TRBV12-4 to TRBJ2-7; D may correspond to TRBD1 or TRBD2 (5 bases each). The V end lost 5 bases, the J end lost 3 bases, and 17 bases lay between the germline ends. The CDR3 is 15 residues long. Written as DNA, the CDR3 is TGTGCCAGCAGTGATTCGGGGCTACAACTCTACGAGCAGTACTTC. Encoded protein: CASSDSGLQLYEQYF.

This clonotype occurred many times. The genes are TRBV19 and TRBJ2-4; 8 positions agree with TRBD2. Germline trimming cut 5 bases from V and 2 bases from J; bases unmatched to any gene: 11. The CDR3 loop spans 17 amino acids. Germline V gene lookup returns CDR1 LNHDA and CDR2 SQIVND (reference sequence). For the CDR3, the DNA is TGTGCCAGTAGTGCGGGGGGACACCACTACACCAAAAACATTCAGTACTTC. Its translation: CASSAGGHHYTKNIQYF.

This CDR3 is CASSPHHYEQYF. DNA for the CDR3: TGTGCCAGCAGCCCCCACCACTACGAGCAGTACTTC. V usage is TRBV28 and J usage is TRBJ2-7, with D hard to call. The CDR3 has 12 residues. Looked up from germline, CDR1 is MDHEN and CDR2 is SYDVKM. The V end lost 6 bases, the J end lost 3 bases, and 9 bases lay between the germline ends. The full variable domain, its missing parts supplied by reference TRBV28 and TRBJ2-7, is DVKVTQSSRYLVKRTGEKVFLECVQDMDHENMFWYRQDPGLGLRLIYFSYDVKMKEKGDIPEGYSVSREKKERFSLILESASTNQTSMYLCASSPHHYEQYFGPGTRLTVT.

This clonotype was counted many times. The rearrangement joins TRBV18 to TRBJ2-7; 7 nucleotides match TRBD2. Germline CDR1 reads KGHSH; CDR2 reads LQKENI. The length of the CDR3 is 14 residues. V was clipped by 4 bases and J by 3 bases; unmatched bases: 6. CDR3 DNA sequence: TGTGCCAGCTCACAGAGCGGGGTCGGCTACGAGCAGTACTTC. Amino acid sequence: CASSQSGVGYEQYF.

This clonotype was observed many times. The rearrangement joins TRBV11-2 to TRBJ2-7, with 8 bases identical to TRBD2. With V trimmed by 3 bases and J by 3 bases, 4 bases remained unmatched. This CDR3 comprises 14 residues. Germline V gives CDR1 SGHAT, CDR2 FQNNGV. Here the CDR3 DNA reads TGTGCCAGCAGCTTTACTAGCGGATACTACGAGCAGTACTTC. Its protein is CASSFTSGYYEQYF.

This clonotype was counted at least ten times. The chain couples TRBV18 to TRBJ2-7, with TRBD2 matching over 10 bases. Germline CDR1 is KGHSH and CDR2 is LQKENI. This CDR3 has 15 residues. J gave up 5 bases and V 0 bases, and 4 bases lay outside the gene matches. The CDR3 nucleotides read TGTGCCAGCTCACCACCATCTAGCGGGAGTCACGAGCAGTACTTC. The encoded protein is CASSPPSSGSHEQYF.

A note on this clonotype: One base away lies a much larger clone, so this may be a sequencing read error. The chain couples TRBV5-1 to TRBJ2-5, with D unclear. The V gene's germline CDR1 is SGHRS and CDR2 YFSETQ. This CDR3 region has 13 residues. CDR3 protein: CASSFNDQETRYF. The CDR3 coding sequence is TGCGCCAGCAGCTTTAACGACCAAGAGACCCGGTACTTC.

This clonotype was observed many times. V usage is TRBV4-2 and J usage is TRBJ2-7, with a tentative D call TRBD1 (5 bases). V lost 4 bases to trimming and J lost 5 bases, with 12 bases between them. Looked up from germline, CDR1 is LGHNA and CDR2 is YNFKEQ. This CDR3 is 13 amino acids long. Written as DNA, the CDR3 is TGTGCCAGCAGCCCCCGACTGGGGCACGAGCAGTACTTC. It translates to CASSPRLGHEQYF.

This CDR3 reads CASSYIPQPQHF. DNA of the CDR3: TGTGCCAGCAGTTACATTCCTCAGCCCCAGCATTTT. The chain joins TRBV6-2 or TRBV6-3 to TRBJ1-5, with no clear D. The germline V gene encodes CDR1 MNHEY and CDR2 SVGEGT. V lost 2 bases, J lost 6 bases, and 5 bases lay in between. This CDR3 has 12 amino acids.

This clonotype showed up many times. The chain is built from TRBV29-1 and TRBJ2-5; the D call may be TRBD1 or TRBD2 (5 bases each). Trimming took 6 bases from V and 5 from J, leaving 10 bases between them. Per the germline V gene, CDR1 is SQVTM and CDR2 is ANQGSEA. This CDR3 is built from 11 residues. The CDR3 loop reads CSVSGPETQYF. The CDR3 region has the DNA TGCAGCGTATCGGGACCCGAGACCCAGTACTTC.

This clonotype has a count of ten or more. V and J are TRBV15 and TRBJ2-2; D is possibly TRBD1 (5 bases). This CDR3 contains 15 residues. V lost 1 base and J 0 bases, leaving 6 bases between the germline ends. From germline, CDR1 is LNHNV and CDR2 YYDKDF (reference sequence). CDR3 sequence (DNA): TGTGCCACCAGCAGAGTGACAGCGAACACCGGGGAGCTGTTTTTT. Protein sequence: CATSRVTANTGELFF.

The chain recombines TRBV2 with TRBJ1-1; TRBD1 might be the D (6 bases). The CDR3 has 14 residues. Trimming took 6 bases from V and 8 from J, leaving 19 bases between them. Germline V CDR1 and CDR2: SNHLY, FYNNEI. CDR3 region: CASRVSGHPIEAFF. CDR3 nucleotides: TGTGCCAGCAGAGTTTCGGGACACCCAATAGAAGCTTTCTTT.

This clonotype was counted many times. The chain couples TRBV28 to TRBJ2-2; the D is unclear. The CDR3 is 13 residues long. Per germline, CDR1 MDHEN and CDR2 SYDVKM. V shed 1 base and J shed 5 bases, with 5 bases lying between them. CDR3 residues: CASSLYVTGELFF. Written as DNA, the CDR3 is TGTGCCAGCAGTTTATACGTAACCGGGGAGCTGTTTTTT.

The rearrangement joins TRBV7-2 to TRBJ1-1; possible D gene TRBD1, 6 bases. The CDR3 length is 14 residues. V was pared by 4 bases and J by 4 bases, with 13 bases between. The germline gives CDR1 SGHTA, CDR2 FQGNSA. Here the CDR3 DNA reads TGTGCCAGCAGCTCTACCAGGGGAGGCACTGAAGCTTTCTTT. Its protein product is CASSSTRGGTEAFF.

This clonotype was counted ten times or more. The chain recombines TRBV5-1 with TRBJ2-2; D possibly uses TRBD1 or TRBD2 (5 bases each). Trimming pared 5 bases from V and 5 bases from J, leaving 13 bases between. The CDR3 spans 14 residues. Germline CDR1 reads SGHRS; CDR2 reads YFSETQ. Here the CDR3 DNA reads TGCGCCAGCAGTCCAGAGGGGTATACCGGGGAGCTGTTTTTT. As protein: CASSPEGYTGELFF.

This chain uses TRBV6-2 or TRBV6-3 with TRBJ2-7, with 10 bases aligning to TRBD2. This CDR3 is 17 amino acids long. Germline V gives CDR1 MNHEY, CDR2 SVGEGT. After removal of 2 bases from V and 3 bases from J, the junction contained 10 bases not matched to a gene. The CDR3: CASSYQVGLAGDYEQYF. The CDR3 nucleotides read TGTGCCAGCAGTTACCAGGTGGGCCTAGCGGGGGACTACGAGCAGTACTTC.

To note about this clonotype: A junction end diverges from the germline sequence, so it may reflect a read error. V usage is TRBV24-1 and J usage is TRBJ2-5; 9 bases map to TRBD1. Germline-derived CDR1 and CDR2 are KGHDR and SFDVKD. CDR3 length: 15 residues. CDR3 nucleotides: TGTGCCAGCAGTCTGGACAGGGGATGGGTGGAGACCCAGTACTTC. Translation: CASSLDRGWVETQYF.

In DNA, the CDR3 is TGTGCCAGTAGTATAGGTCAGGGGGCTGGTGAAGCTTTCTTT. This encodes CASSIGQGAGEAFF. This chain joins TRBV19 and TRBJ1-1; 8 nucleotides match TRBD1. Germline CDR1 and CDR2: LNHDA and SQIVND (reference sequence). V trimming: 1 base; J trimming: 7 bases; junction bases outside the gene matches: 5. The CDR3 length is 14 residues.

The rearrangement links TRBV2 to TRBJ2-5; maybe TRBD2 (5 bases). Per the germline V gene, CDR1 is SNHLY and CDR2 is FYNNEI. V lost 8 bases and J 2 bases, leaving 9 bases between the germline ends. The CDR3 runs 12 residues. In DNA form, the CDR3 reads TGTGCCAGCGGGAGATTACAAGAGACCCAGTACTTC. Translated: CASGRLQETQYF.

This clonotype has at least ten counts. The genes are TRBV29-1 and TRBJ2-6; D remains unclear. V was cut by 5 bases and J by 2 bases, with 7 bases left in between. CDR3 length: 13 amino acids. Looked up from germline, CDR1 is SQVTM and CDR2 is ANQGSEA. The CDR3 nucleotides are TGCAGCGTTCGGGTAACTGGGGCCAACGTCCTGACTTTC. Amino acids: CSVRVTGANVLTF.

In its sample, this clonotype was seen many times. The rearrangement links TRBV19 to TRBJ1-6; D perhaps matches TRBD1 (6 bases). CDR1 LNHDA and CDR2 SQIVND come from the germline V gene (reference sequence). V was clipped by 4 bases and J by 6 bases, with 13 bases between them. The CDR3 has 15 amino acids. The CDR3 here is CASSTTGMGNSPLHF. Here the CDR3 DNA reads TGTGCCAGTAGTACCACAGGGATGGGTAATTCACCCCTCCACTTT.

This chain uses TRBV27 with TRBJ1-2; 9 positions agree with TRBD1. The germline CDR1 and CDR2 sequences are MNHEY and SMNVEV (reference sequence). This CDR3 is 11 amino acids long. With 10 bases clipped from V and 14 bases from J, the junction kept 11 bases outside the gene matches. This chain's CDR3 is CANHTGGRRTF. The CDR3 DNA follows: TGTGCCAACCATACAGGGGGCAGGCGAACCTTC.

This clonotype was seen ten or more times. CDR3 in DNA: TGCGCCAGCAGCTTGGGGACAGTTATCTCCTACGAGCAGTACTTC. Protein product: CASSLGTVISYEQYF. The chain recombines TRBV5-1 with TRBJ2-7; possibly TRBD1 for D (6 bases). V lost 0 bases, J lost 0 bases, and 10 bases lay in between. From germline, CDR1 is SGHRS and CDR2 YFSETQ. This CDR3 region has 15 residues.

The gene calls are TRBV28 and TRBJ2-4, with 7 bases matching TRBD2. The CDR3 contains 13 residues. The ends lost 6 bases at V and 8 bases at J; junction bases unmatched: 7. Germline V CDR1 and CDR2: MDHEN, SYDVKM. CDR3 DNA: TGTGCCAGCAGGTCTAGCGGTGGGGACATTCAGTACTTC. It codes for CASRSSGGDIQYF.